Presented here are 8 T cell receptor beta chains from one specimen sequenced in a study of cytomegalovirus exposure and HLA in healthy donors (dated by TCRdb to 2017 to 2019). The library was built by means of the immunoSEQ multiplex PCR assay. For the multiplex PCR, a mixture combining 60 forward primers for TCR Vbeta segments and 13 reverse primers for TCR Jbeta segments was used. TCRdb obtained this table from immuneACCESS and retained in-frame rearrangements with V and J assigned. These tables miss some clones; where compared with another copy, unresolved V genes account for less than half of the shortfall, and the remainder is unexplained. The sample contains fewer than 200,000 clones, about 80% of them found a single time. More than 0.75% of the sample belongs to the ten largest clones. Sequences were obtained from PBMCs. Source of these receptors: a woman between 45 and 60 years old in good health and CMV-seropositive.

The V call is TRBV21-1, the J call TRBJ2-1; TRBD1 is taken as the D call from the table, unchecked against the DNA. TRBV21-1 is a pseudogene. The CDR3 length is 14 residues. The CDR3 region has the DNA TGTGCCGGACAATCTTGCGGCTCGTCCAATGAGCAGTTCTTC. Amino acid sequence: CAGQSCGSSNEQFF.

This chain uses TRBV5-1 with TRBJ2-2; a possible D gene is TRBD1 (6 bases). Per the germline V gene, CDR1 is SGHRS and CDR2 is YFSETQ. Trimming pared 6 bases from V and 7 bases from J, leaving 13 bases between. This CDR3 is 13 amino acids long. The CDR3 DNA is TGCGCCAGCAACGCTCAGGGGATCGGGGAGCTGTTTTTT. Amino acids: CASNAQGIGELFF.

This chain connects TRBV6-5 to TRBJ2-7; 8 bases line up with TRBD1. The V gene end was trimmed by 2 bases and the J gene end by 4 bases; junction bases not matched to a gene: 1. The CDR3 loop spans 13 amino acids. Germline CDR1 reads MNHEY; CDR2 reads SVGAGI. CDR3 in DNA: TGTGCCAGCAGTTACGACAGGGGTTACGAGCAGTACTTC. As protein: CASSYDRGYEQYF.

The chain is built from TRBV7-8 and TRBJ2-5; tentative D call: TRBD1 (5 bases). The germline gives CDR1 SGHVS, CDR2 FQNEAQ. The germline V and J ends were trimmed by 5 bases and 2 bases, with 15 bases remaining between them. CDR3 length equals 15 residues. The CDR3 is CASSQETATQETQYF. The DNA of the CDR3 is TGTGCCAGCAGCCAGGAGACAGCTACACAAGAGACCCAGTACTTC.

This clone was counted a few times. The chain has TRBV6-6 and TRBJ1-2; a weak D match, TRBD1 (6 bases). Trimming cost V 0 bases and J 4 bases, with 12 bases left between them. The germline CDR1 and CDR2 sequences are MNHNY and SVGAGI (reference sequence). CDR3 length: 15 residues. CDR3 residues: CASSYSDRNLYGYTF. CDR3 coding DNA: TGTGCCAGCAGTTACTCCGACAGGAACCTCTATGGCTACACCTTC.

Only a few counts were recorded for this clone. This chain joins TRBV28 and TRBJ1-2, with a weak D call TRBD1 (5 bases). From germline, CDR1 is MDHEN and CDR2 SYDVKM. The CDR3 is 14 amino acids. Trimming removed 7 bases from V and 3 bases from J, with 15 bases in between. The CDR3 here is CASTTAGGYYGYTF. CDR3 DNA sequence: TGTGCCAGCACCACCGCCGGGGGGTACTATGGCTACACCTTC.

The genes are TRBV7-2 and TRBJ2-5; TRBD2 agrees at 7 bases. CDR3 length: 14 amino acids. The trim removed 5 bases at V and 5 bases at J, leaving 8 bases unmatched. CDR1 SGHTA and CDR2 FQGNSA come from the germline V gene. The CDR3 DNA is TGTGCCAGCAGCCTCACCGGGGGGTTGGAGACCCAGTACTTC. Residues: CASSLTGGLETQYF.

The V call is TRBV6-6, the J call TRBJ1-4; a weak D match, TRBD1 (5 bases). The CDR3 runs to 16 residues. The V gene lost 2 bases and the J gene lost 0 bases, with 10 bases spanning the gap. CDR1 is MNHNY, CDR2 SVGAGI, per germline (reference sequence). The CDR3 coding sequence is TGTGCCAGCAGTTACGTGGGGACTGCAACTAATGAAAAACTGTTTTTT. Translation: CASSYVGTATNEKLFF.